This section outlines one T cell receptor (beta chain) sequence together with its context. Its antigen is currently not known. No qualities accompany the bases; no much larger clone lies one base away. The data originate from a study of T cells in narcolepsy (dated by TCRdb to 2016 to 2018). Regarding the research as a whole: Healthy control donors were enrolled in the study alongside patients who had narcolepsy type 1 or type 2 (NT1, NT2). The study sought autoreactive T cells targeting hypocretin neuron self-antigens (hypocretin, TRIB2) in narcolepsy patients, using TCR Vbeta sequencing to track clonotypes in blood and CSF.

The germline V gene encodes CDR1 SEHNR and CDR2 FQNEAQ (reference sequence). Inclusive of the bounding cysteine and phenylalanine, the CDR3 is 14 residues long. The CDR3 DNA has 42 bases and is translated from base 1. Trimming takes 1 base from V and 9 bases from J, and the germline ends sit 13 bases apart. Libraries were made using the immunoSEQ multiplex PCR assay. The immuneACCESS repertoire file appears here via TCRdb, limited to in-frame rearrangements. These files lack a portion of the clones; in checked studies, under half of the deficit traces to unresolved V genes, and the cause of the others is not known. This sample is represented by roughly 40,000 clones; approximately 85% of them were singletons. Approximately 1.7% of the sample rests with the top ten. Memory CD4+ T cells were sorted ex vivo from peripheral blood of narcolepsy patients and healthy controls for TCR Vbeta sequencing. Study-wide findings and limitations: Plots comparing CSF and blood CD4+ T cell clonotypes from the same patient highlighted HCRT-specific and TRIB2-specific autoreactive clonotypes. According to the report, autoreactive clonotypes were detected serially in the blood of the same patients and of different patients, but not in healthy controls. No sequences matching autoreactive T cell clones were present in some of the blood memory CD4+ repertoires from patients and controls. Patients and controls had comparable numbers of sequenced blood memory CD4+ clonotypes, averaging about 39,494 and 33,354, respectively.

The sequence derives from a human donor with narcolepsy. This receptor chain uses TRBV7-9 and TRBJ2-1; a tentative D match to TRBD1 spans 6 bases. Sample: CD45RA- memory CD4+ T cells from PBMCs. Interpreted using the paper, the cell subset or site label stands for: memory T cells sorted ex vivo from peripheral blood. The CDR3 here reads CASSLEGTMGEQFF. DNA sequence: TGTGCCAGCAGCTTAGAAGGGACAATGGGTGAGCAGTTCTTC.